One and the same sample provided the 29 T cell receptor beta chains below, sequenced in a study of blood T cell repertoires in COVID-19. The repertoire was sequenced with immunoSEQ multiplex PCR; TCRdb's copy has only in-frame clones and lacks some. The table has approximately 110,000 clones, about 94% seen once. Sequenced material: peripheral blood. All receptors come from a man aged 45-60 years with COVID-19, enrolled during active disease.

The chain combines TRBV7-9 with TRBJ1-2; 9 bases fit TRBD1. This CDR3 spans 16 amino acids. Germline V gene sequence: CDR1 SEHNR, CDR2 FQNEAQ (reference sequence). The trim removed 2 bases at V and 7 bases at J, leaving 11 bases unmatched. CDR3 sequence: CASSLPQTGGAGGYTF. CDR3 nucleotide sequence: TGTGCCAGCAGCTTACCTCAAACAGGGGGCGCAGGTGGCTACACCTTC.

J is TRBJ2-7 and V is TRBV7-2; D is undetermined. This CDR3 region has 14 residues. Germline values: CDR1 SGHTA, CDR2 FQGNSA. V was trimmed by 3 bases and J by 0 bases, leaving 9 bases between them. The DNA for the CDR3 is TGTGCCAGCAGCTTTACCAGCGACTCCTACGAGCAGTACTTC. This gives the protein CASSFTSDSYEQYF. The full variable domain, its missing parts supplied by reference TRBV7-2 and TRBJ2-7, is GAGVSQSPSNKVTEKGKDVELRCDPISGHTALYWYRQSLGQGLEFLIYFQGNSAPDKSGLPSDRFSAERTGGSVSTLTIQRTQQEDSAVYLCASSFTSDSYEQYFGPGTRLTVT.

This clone was counted only a few times. The chain couples TRBV5-4 to TRBJ1-2, with 8 bases that match TRBD1. CDR3 length: 13 residues. In germline, CDR1 is SGHNT, CDR2 YYREEE (reference sequence). The V and J ends lost 0 bases and 6 bases, in that order; junction bases with no gene match: 1. This CDR3 reads CASSLVQGDGYTF. CDR3 DNA: TGTGCCAGCAGCTTGGTACAGGGGGATGGCTACACCTTC.

The rearrangement links TRBV14 to TRBJ2-5; 8 bases map to TRBD2. This CDR3 spans 14 amino acids. J gave up 5 bases and V 2 bases, and 4 bases lay outside the gene matches. Germline CDR1 reads SGHDN; CDR2 reads FVKESK. The CDR3 sequence: CASSQTSGRETQYF. The CDR3 bases are TGTGCCAGCAGCCAAACTAGCGGAAGGGAGACCCAGTACTTC.

The chain joins TRBV14 to TRBJ2-1; 8 bases align to TRBD1. CDR3 size: 15 residues. The germline V gene has CDR1 SGHDN and CDR2 FVKESK. The ends lost 5 bases at V and 8 bases at J; junction bases unmatched: 11. The CDR3 reads CASSDRPTGVDEQFF. The CDR3 coding sequence is TGTGCCAGCAGCGATCGTCCGACAGGGGTCGATGAGCAGTTCTTC.

V is TRBV18 and J is TRBJ2-2, with TRBD2 matching over 13 bases. V dropped 4 bases and J dropped 4; count of bases not matched to a gene: 9. The CDR3 is 18 residues long. CDR1 is KGHSH, CDR2 LQKENI, per germline. This CDR3 is CASSLGLAGEGSTGELFF. In DNA, the CDR3 is TGTGCCAGCTCACTCGGACTAGCGGGAGAAGGATCCACCGGGGAGCTGTTTTTT.

CDR3 sequence (DNA): TGCGCCAGCAGCTTGGTACCGACAGGGGAGGAGACCCAGTACTTC. The encoded protein is CASSLVPTGEETQYF. The chain has TRBV5-1 and TRBJ2-5, with 8 nucleotides matching TRBD1. Germline V gives CDR1 SGHRS, CDR2 YFSETQ. The trim removed 0 bases at V and 5 bases at J, leaving 6 bases unmatched. This CDR3 comprises 15 residues.

This rearrangement joins TRBV2 to TRBJ2-7; TRBD1 agrees at 7 bases. The CDR3 covers 13 residues. J gave up 0 bases and V 8 bases, and 4 bases lay outside the gene matches. Germline V gene data show CDR1 as SNHLY and CDR2 as FYNNEI. CDR3 in DNA: TGTGCCAGCCTTAGGGACAGCTCCTACGAGCAGTACTTC. This codes for CASLRDSSYEQYF. The whole variable domain, remainder taken from reference TRBV2 and TRBJ2-7, is EPEVTQTPSHQVTQMGQEVILRCVPISNHLYFYWYRQILGQKVEFLVSFYNNEISEKSEIFDDQFSVERPDGSNFTLKIRSTKLEDSAMYFCASLRDSSYEQYFGPGTRLTVT.

V and J are TRBV11-2 and TRBJ2-7; 11 bases fit TRBD1. V was clipped by 6 bases and J by 4 bases; unmatched bases: 20. Germline values: CDR1 SGHAT, CDR2 FQNNGV. This CDR3 has 19 residues. In DNA, the CDR3 is TGTGCCAGCAGGAGCCCGGGACAGGGGGTCTCTAGCGGGGATTACGAGCAGTACGTC. The encoded protein is CASRSPGQGVSSGDYEQYV.

This clone was picked up one time. The CDR3 reads CASSVGGGRNQPQHF. Written as DNA, the CDR3 is TGTGCCAGCAGCGTAGGGGGCGGTCGTAATCAGCCCCAGCATTTT. The chain employs TRBV9 and TRBJ1-5, with D maybe TRBD1 (5 bases). Germline assignment: CDR1 SGDLS and CDR2 YYNGEE. Between the trimmed V and J ends, which lost 0 bases and 4 bases, there was a span of 11 bases. The CDR3 is made up of 15 amino acids.

The chain couples TRBV7-6 to TRBJ2-3; D gene uncertain. The germline V gene encodes CDR1 SGHVS and CDR2 FNYEAQ. The CDR3 sequence is 13 residues long. V dropped 4 bases and J dropped 6 bases, with 11 bases sitting between them. The CDR3 is CASSSPPEDTQYF. Here the CDR3 DNA reads TGTGCCAGCAGCTCTCCTCCTGAGGATACGCAGTATTTT.

The chain couples TRBV28 to TRBJ2-3, with no clear D. This CDR3 region has 12 residues. The V gene's germline CDR1 is MDHEN and CDR2 SYDVKM. The ends were cut back, 5 bases at V and 4 bases at J, with 7 bases in the middle. The CDR3 here is CASSGASDTQYF. The CDR3 DNA sequence: TGTGCCAGCAGTGGAGCGTCAGATACGCAGTATTTT.

The chain joins TRBV28 to TRBJ2-3, with a weak D call TRBD2 (5 bases). CDR1 and CDR2 (germline): MDHEN, SYDVKM. The length of the CDR3 is 17 residues. V was pared by 0 bases and J by 0 bases, with 13 bases between. In DNA, the CDR3 is TGTGCCAGCAGTTTATGGTTTCAAGCGGATAGCACAGATACGCAGTATTTT. It specifies CASSLWFQADSTDTQYF.

Comment on this clone: Other DNA sequences of this sample code for an identical CDR3. The chain has TRBV29-1 and TRBJ1-2; 9 nucleotides line up with TRBD1. The CDR3 length is 11 residues. Germline V gene sequence: CDR1 SQVTM, CDR2 ANQGSEA. V was pared by 6 bases and J by 8 bases, with 4 bases of the junction left unmatched. For the CDR3, the DNA is TGCAGCGTGGGGACAGGGTACGGCTACACCTTC. As protein: CSVGTGYGYTF.

This clone was observed a single time. The J gene is TRBJ1-2, the V gene TRBV29-1; D gene uncertain. This CDR3 has 12 amino acids. Trimming shortened V by 3 bases and J by 2 bases, and 7 bases separated the two germline ends. In germline, CDR1 is SQVTM, CDR2 ANQGSEA. The CDR3 sequence is CSVEGVNYGYTF. CDR3 sequence (DNA): TGCAGCGTTGAGGGCGTAAACTATGGCTACACCTTC.

The chain carries TRBV7-8 and TRBJ2-5; TRBD2 matches 12 bases. V lost 3 bases to trimming and J lost 4 bases; unmatched junction nucleotides: 15. Germline lookup yields CDR1 SGHVS and CDR2 FQNEAQ. This CDR3 is built from 19 residues. The CDR3 nucleotides are TGTGCCAGCAGCTTTTCCTCCCTAGCGGGAGGGCCTAGGGGAGAGACCCAGTACTTC. It codes for CASSFSSLAGGPRGETQYF. The full variable domain, in which reference TRBV7-8 and TRBJ2-5 provide the parts outside the CDR3, is GAGVSQSPRYKVAKRGQDVALRCDPISGHVSLFWYQQALGQGPEFLTYFQNEAQLDKSGLPSDRFFAERPEGSVSTLKIQRTQQEDSAVYLCASSFSSLAGGPRGETQYFGPGTRLLVL.

The genes are TRBV27 and TRBJ2-4, with a tentative D call TRBD1 (5 bases). CDR3 length: 16 amino acids. Germline CDR1 and CDR2: MNHEY and SMNVEV (reference sequence). Trimming left V 5 bases short and J 0 bases short, with 14 bases between. CDR3 region: CASSPRQTLAKNIQYF. Written as DNA, the CDR3 is TGTGCCAGCAGTCCCCGACAGACCTTAGCCAAAAACATTCAGTACTTC.

The rearrangement joins TRBV9 to TRBJ2-1; 7 nucleotides line up with TRBD2. J was trimmed by 0 bases and V by 0 bases; bases with no gene match: 6. From germline, CDR1 is SGDLS and CDR2 YYNGEE. The CDR3 is 17 residues long. The CDR3 loop reads CASSVGLGGSSYNEQFF. The CDR3 region has the DNA TGTGCCAGCAGCGTAGGGTTGGGGGGGAGCTCCTACAATGAGCAGTTCTTC.

V gene TRBV7-9 combines with J gene TRBJ2-7, with a weak D call TRBD1 (6 bases). V was clipped by 5 bases and J by 2 bases, with 13 bases between them. This CDR3 has 14 residues. Per the germline V gene, CDR1 is SEHNR and CDR2 is FQNEAQ (reference sequence). CDR3 in DNA: TGTGCCAGCAGCGAGTCACAGGGACCCTACGAGCAGTACGTC. This codes for CASSESQGPYEQYV.

V and J are TRBV2 and TRBJ1-5; D is uncertain. The CDR3 runs 13 residues. Germline lookup yields CDR1 SNHLY and CDR2 FYNNEI. The V gene lost 0 bases and the J gene lost 4 bases, with 4 bases spanning the gap. CDR3 DNA: TGTGCCAGCAGTGAAGCCCCAAATCAGCCCCAGCATTTT. Protein: CASSEAPNQPQHF. Combining the CDR3 with reference TRBV2 and TRBJ1-5 gives the whole variable domain EPEVTQTPSHQVTQMGQEVILRCVPISNHLYFYWYRQILGQKVEFLVSFYNNEISEKSEIFDDQFSVERPDGSNFTLKIRSTKLEDSAMYFCASSEAPNQPQHFGDGTRLSIL.

The V and J genes are TRBV6-2 or TRBV6-3 and TRBJ2-5; possibly TRBD2 for D (6 bases). CDR1 and CDR2 from the germline V gene are MNHEY and SVGEGT. The CDR3 sequence is 15 residues long. V lost 4 bases to trimming and J lost 3 bases, with 15 bases between them. The CDR3 DNA follows: TGTGCCAGCAGTTCTGCGGGAACGGGGGAAGAGACCCAGTACTTC. Translated: CASSSAGTGEETQYF.

CDR3 bases: TGTGCCAGCGTATCCGGCAGGGGCACTGAAGCTTTCTTT. Its translation: CASVSGRGTEAFF. This chain uses TRBV6-5 with TRBJ1-1; perhaps TRBD1 as D (6 bases). V lost 8 bases and J 4 bases, leaving 14 bases between the germline ends. This CDR3 comprises 13 residues. CDR1 is MNHEY, CDR2 SVGAGI, per germline.

The J gene is TRBJ2-3, the V gene TRBV19; possibly TRBD1 for D (5 bases). Germline V gene sequence: CDR1 LNHDA, CDR2 SQIVND (reference sequence). Trimming removed 5 bases at V and 2 bases at J, with 20 bases between. The CDR3 covers 17 residues. The CDR3 DNA is TGTGCCAGTAGTTGGTCGACAGACCTTCGATCCACAGATACGCAGTATTTT. As protein: CASSWSTDLRSTDTQYF.

A note on this clone: This sample also contains other DNA sequences that code for the same CDR3. The rearrangement joins TRBV5-1 to TRBJ2-3; 8 bases line up with TRBD1. Trimming took 5 bases from V and 3 from J; bases not matched to a gene: 5. The CDR3 sequence is 14 residues long. The germline CDR1 and CDR2 sequences are SGHRS and YFSETQ. The CDR3: CASSSGQGTDTQYF. The CDR3, as DNA: TGCGCCAGCAGTTCCGGACAGGGAACAGATACGCAGTATTTT.

The chain combines TRBV6-2 or TRBV6-3 with TRBJ2-7; D gene uncertain. The CDR3 contains 11 residues. Trimming took 5 bases from V and 2 from J, leaving 4 bases between them. Germline V gives CDR1 MNHEY, CDR2 SVGEGT. The CDR3 protein is CASSTTYEQYF. Written as DNA, the CDR3 is TGTGCCAGCAGTACTACCTACGAGCAGTACTTC.

This chain connects TRBV3-1 (or the pseudogene TRBV3-2) to TRBJ2-5; weak D call: TRBD2 (5 bases). Germline V gene lookup returns CDR1 LGHDT and CDR2 YNNKEL (reference sequence). The CDR3 spans 14 residues. V shed 0 bases and J shed 5 bases, with 10 bases lying between them. Here the CDR3 reads CASSQDLVAETQYF. The CDR3 nucleotides read TGTGCCAGCAGCCAAGATTTGGTAGCGGAGACCCAGTACTTC.

The CDR3 sequence: CASTGIYNSPLHF. Here the CDR3 DNA reads TGTGCCAGCACAGGGATATATAATTCACCCCTCCACTTT. The gene calls are TRBV12-3 or TRBV12-4 and TRBJ1-6, with D possibly being TRBD1 (5 bases). V lost 7 bases and J 4 bases, leaving 8 bases between the germline ends. The CDR3 contains 13 residues.

This chain connects TRBV3-1 (or the pseudogene TRBV3-2) to TRBJ2-2; unclear D gene. Germline V gives CDR1 LGHDT, CDR2 YNNKEL (reference sequence). This CDR3 region has 15 residues. V lost 0 bases and J 0 bases, leaving 5 bases between the germline ends. CDR3 DNA sequence: TGTGCCAGCAGCCAAGAAGCCGCGAACACCGGGGAGCTGTTTTTT. Protein: CASSQEAANTGELFF.

The CDR3 DNA follows: TGTGCCAGCAGTTTACCCGGGACAGGGGGTGGTACGCAGTATTTT. Its translation: CASSLPGTGGGTQYF. The chain is built from TRBV27 and TRBJ2-3, with 11 bases matching TRBD1. V lost 2 bases to trimming and J lost 8 bases; unmatched junction nucleotides: 6. The germline CDR1 and CDR2 sequences are MNHEY and SMNVEV (reference sequence). CDR3 length: 15 amino acids.